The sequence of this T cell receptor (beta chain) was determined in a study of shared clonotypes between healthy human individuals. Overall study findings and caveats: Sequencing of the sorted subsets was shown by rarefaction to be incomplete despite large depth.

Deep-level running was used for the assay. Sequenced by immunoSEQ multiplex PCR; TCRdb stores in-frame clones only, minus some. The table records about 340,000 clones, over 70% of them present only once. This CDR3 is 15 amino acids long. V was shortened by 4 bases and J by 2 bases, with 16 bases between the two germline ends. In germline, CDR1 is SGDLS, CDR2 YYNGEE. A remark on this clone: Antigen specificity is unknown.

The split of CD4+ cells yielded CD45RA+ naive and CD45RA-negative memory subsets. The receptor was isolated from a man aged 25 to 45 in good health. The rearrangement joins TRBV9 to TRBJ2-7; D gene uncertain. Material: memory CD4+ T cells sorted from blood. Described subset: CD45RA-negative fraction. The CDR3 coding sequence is TGTGCCAGCAGCTCAACACCAGGAAATGCCTACGAGCAGTACTTC. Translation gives CASSSTPGNAYEQYF. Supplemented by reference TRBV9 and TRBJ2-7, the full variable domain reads DSGVTQTPKHLITATGQRVTLRCSPRSGDLSVYWYQQSLDQGLQFLIQYYNGEERAKGNILERFSAQQFPDLHSELNLSSLELGDSALYFCASSSTPGNAYEQYFGPGTRLTVT.